This T cell receptor (beta chain) emerged from a study of blood T cell repertoires in COVID-19. Across the study: The United States, Italy and Spain were the sources of the acute and convalescent COVID-19 samples.

The authors' processing: Cell counts per sample came from amplifying reference gene primers. Profiled with immunoSEQ multiplex PCR; TCRdb holds only in-frame clones, not every one. Clone size and V and J calls were adopted from that table, with D and trimming inferred from the DNA. The sample holds 70,000 to 95,000 clones, roughly 80% seen once. The CDR3 length is 16 residues. Germline CDR1 reads MDHEN; CDR2 reads SYDVKM. V dropped 1 base and J dropped 1; count of bases not matched to a gene: 3. The sequence was collected from an elderly man with active or convalescent COVID-19. Sequenced: peripheral blood. The chain links TRBV28 to TRBJ1-1; 10 bases are shared with TRBD1. The CDR3 spells CASSLYGTGENTEAFF. CDR3 DNA sequence: TGTGCCAGCAGTTTATATGGGACAGGGGAGAACACTGAAGCTTTCTTT.